This T cell receptor beta chain was sequenced during a study of cytomegalovirus exposure and HLA in healthy donors. 60 Vbeta and 13 Jbeta primers were used in PCR. TCRdb's table, derived via immunoSEQ multiplex PCR, lists solely in-frame clones and lacks some. The table has about 190,000 clones, about four fifths seen once; the top ten hold about 1.8%. V was trimmed by 6 bases and J by 3 bases, leaving 18 bases between them. The CDR3 has 15 amino acids. Germline CDR1 and CDR2: MDHEN and SYDVKM. This chain links TRBV28 with TRBJ2-7, with D maybe TRBD2 (6 bases). The receptor comes from a woman in her late teens or twenties in good health and CMV-seronegative. Sequencing was done on a sample of PBMCs. The CDR3 DNA sequence: TGTGCCAGCAGCCGCGGTGGGGGGAAAATCTACGAGCAGTACGTC. Translating gives CASSRGGGKIYEQYV.